The entry below gives a single TCR beta chain sequence along with its context. As yet, its antigen is unknown. This record belongs to a study of blood T cells in healthy people across ages. Next came a second PCR, run for about 6 to 12 cycles, which used a sample-barcoded 5' primer along with a J-beta primer mix. TCRdb fed the 5' RACE reads into MiXCR, producing one record per CDR3 protein. The top ten hold more than 2% of the sample, which has about 1.8 million distinct CDR3 sequences, roughly 50% seen once. Whole-study results and caveats: When set beside aged donors, long-lived donors presented more naive CD4+ cells and higher diversity.

This receptor was taken from a woman between 40 and 55 years old in good health. Material for sequencing was blood.

The CDR3 protein is CSAGGERQGGYYGYTF. CDR3 sequence (DNA): TGCAGTGCTGGGGGGGAGCGACAGGGGGGTTACTATGGCTACACCTTC. The chain is built from TRBV20-1 and TRBJ1-2; 9 bases align to TRBD1. This CDR3 contains 16 residues. Germline V CDR1 and CDR2: DFQATT, SNEGSKA (reference sequence). V lost 5 bases, J lost 3 bases, and 13 bases stayed unmatched.